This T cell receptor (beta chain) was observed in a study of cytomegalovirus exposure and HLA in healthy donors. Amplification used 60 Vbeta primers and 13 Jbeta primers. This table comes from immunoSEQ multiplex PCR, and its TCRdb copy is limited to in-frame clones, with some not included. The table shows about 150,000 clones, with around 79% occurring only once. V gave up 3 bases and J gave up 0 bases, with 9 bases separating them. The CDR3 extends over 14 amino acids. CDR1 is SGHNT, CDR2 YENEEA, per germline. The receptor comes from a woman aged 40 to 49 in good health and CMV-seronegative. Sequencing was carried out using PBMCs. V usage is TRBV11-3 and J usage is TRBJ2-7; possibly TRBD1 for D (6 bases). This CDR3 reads CASSLSGDSYEQYF. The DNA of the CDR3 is TGTGCCAGCAGCTTGTCAGGGGACTCCTACGAGCAGTACTTC.